A selection of T cell receptor beta chains follows, all from one sample in a study of CD8+ T cells in alopecia areata. Using immunoSEQ multiplex PCR, the repertoire was profiled, and TCRdb retains in-frame clones only, with some absent. The repertoire holds around 270,000 clones, with nearly 60% as singletons. Sequences were derived from CD4+ T cells sorted from blood, sampled at week 24, from a patient treated with tofacitinib. These receptor sequences come from a human donor with alopecia areata. CDR3s include the opening cysteine and the closing phenylalanine or tryptophan. A D gene is named only where the DNA matches it firmly. Size values are once, few and many counts, or a class for expanded clones, and some rows have none.

v_gene	abundance	d_gene	j_gene	CDR3nt	CDR3aa
TRBV29-1	few	-	TRBJ2-7	TGCAGCGTTGAGGGGCTCTCCTCCTACGAGCAGTACTTC	CSVEGLSSYEQYF
TRBV30	few	TRBD1	TRBJ1-5	TGTGCCTGGAGTCAGCGACAGGGGGCTGTGCAGCCCCAGCATTTT	CAWSQRQGAVQPQHF
TRBV6-5	-	TRBD1	TRBJ1-5	TGTGCCAGCAGCCGCGGACAGGGGGCGAATCAGCCCCAGCATTTT	CASSRGQGANQPQHF
TRBV27	few	-	TRBJ1-5	TGTGCCAGCAGTTCTCAAGGAGGAGGTCAGCCCCAGCATTTT	CASSSQGGGQPQHF
TRBV6-1	-	-	TRBJ2-6	TGTGCCAGCAGTGGGAATCTGCGGGCTGGGGCCAACGTCCTGACTTTC	CASSGNLRAGANVLTF
TRBV5-1	once	TRBD2	TRBJ2-7	TGCGCCAGCAGCCGGACTAGCGGGGCCTACGAGCAGTACTTC	CASSRTSGAYEQYF
TRBV30	few	TRBD2	TRBJ2-1	TGTGCCTGGAGAGGACTAGCGGTCGGTGAGCAGTTCTTC	CAWRGLAVGEQFF
TRBV7-9	-	TRBD1	TRBJ1-1	TGTGCCAGCAGCTCGGGACAGGGCTTTGCGGACACTGAAGCTTTCTTT	CASSSGQGFADTEAFF
TRBV4-3	-	TRBD1	TRBJ2-5	TGCGCCAGCAGCCAAGAGATAGGGGGACAGGGGCGATTCCAAGAGACCCAGTACTTC	CASSQEIGGQGRFQETQYF
TRBV19	-	-	TRBJ1-1	TGTGCCAGTAGGTCGTACACTGAAGCTTTCTTT	CASRSYTEAFF
TRBV29-1	-	TRBD1	TRBJ1-2	TGCAGCGGTGGACAGGGACGCAACTATGGCTACACCTTC	CSGGQGRNYGYTF
TRBV28	-	-	TRBJ2-2	TGTGCCAGCAGCTCGAACACCGGGGAGCTGTTTTTT	CASSSNTGELFF
TRBV29-1	-	-	TRBJ2-3	TGCAGCGTTGAGTCTGGATCCACAGATACGCAGTATTTT	CSVESGSTDTQYF
TRBV27	few	-	TRBJ1-6	TGTGCCAGCAGTTTAGGTGGCCTGGGGGCGCGTAATTCACCCCTCCACTTT	CASSLGGLGARNSPLHF
TRBV29-1	-	-	TRBJ2-2	TGCAGCGTTGATAGAGCAGGGGTAGCCGGGGAGCTGTTTTTT	CSVDRAGVAGELFF
TRBV4-3	-	-	TRBJ2-2	TGCGCCAGCAGCCAAGATTACGCCGGGGAGCTGTTTTTT	CASSQDYAGELFF
TRBV5-1	few	-	TRBJ2-2	TGCGCCAGCAGCCCGAGCACCGGGGAGCTGTTTTTT	CASSPSTGELFF
TRBV9	-	TRBD1	TRBJ2-7	TGTGCCAGCAGCACTGGGACAGGCTACGAGCAGTACTTC	CASSTGTGYEQYF
TRBV15	few	-	TRBJ2-1	TGTGCCACCAGCAGAGACAGGGAGCGAGAGTTCTTC	CATSRDREREFF
TRBV28	-	TRBD1	TRBJ2-7	TGTGCCAGCAGCGTACAGGGGCACGAGCAGTACTTC	CASSVQGHEQYF
TRBV30	-	TRBD1	TRBJ2-7	TGTGCCTGGAGTGTATTACAGGGGTCCCTGCACGAGCAGTACTTC	CAWSVLQGSLHEQYF
TRBV2	-	TRBD1	TRBJ2-7	TGTGCCAGCAGAAGGACAGGATTTGGGCACGAGCAGTACTTC	CASRRTGFGHEQYF
TRBV25-1	-	-	TRBJ1-2	TGTGCCAGCAGTGAACACAGGGCATTACGTGGCTACACCTTC	CASSEHRALRGYTF
TRBV9	few	-	TRBJ2-2	TGTGCCAGCAGCGTAGGATACACCGCCGGGGAGCTGTTTTTT	CASSVGYTAGELFF
TRBV20-1	-	-	TRBJ2-7	TGCAGTGCTAGCGGGGTAACTGAGCAGTACTTC	CSASGVTEQYF
TRBV28	few	-	TRBJ2-5	TGTGCCAGCAGTCCCCTCCGACAAGAGACCCAGTACTTC	CASSPLRQETQYF
TRBV30	-	-	TRBJ1-2	TGTGCCTGGAGTGTACGGGGTTCGGGTGGCTACACCTTC	CAWSVRGSGGYTF
TRBV30	few	TRBD1	TRBJ1-2	TGTGCCTGGAGTACCCCGACAGGGGGTTTTGGCTACACCTTC	CAWSTPTGGFGYTF
TRBV2	-	-	TRBJ2-4	TGTGCCAGTAGGGCGGGGTTGGGGACCAAAAACATTCAGTACTTC	CASRAGLGTKNIQYF
TRBV7-9	few	-	TRBJ1-1	TGTGCCAGCAGCTTAGCCATGAACACTGAAGCTTTCTTT	CASSLAMNTEAFF
TRBV29-1	-	TRBD1	TRBJ2-3	TGCAGCGTCTCTCGACAGGGGACAGATACGCAGTATTTT	CSVSRQGTDTQYF
TRBV2	-	-	TRBJ2-5	TGTGCCAGCAGCCAAGGCGGGGGACAGGCGGGGACCCAGTACTTC	CASSQGGGQAGTQYF
TRBV5-4	-	TRBD2	TRBJ2-1	TGTGCCAGCAGCTCCAAAGGAAGCGGGGGGTTCTCCTACAATGAGCAGTTCTTC	CASSSKGSGGFSYNEQFF